The clone carrying this T cell receptor (beta chain) was seen more than once but under ten times. Its antigen is currently unknown. CDR3 and TCR beta VDJ profiling relied on genomic DNA as the template. One entry per CDR3 protein, called by TCRdb with MiXCR from the reads. The table includes about 210,000 distinct CDR3 sequences, approximately 60% detected once. This specimen belongs to a study of CD8+CD57+ T cells in acquired aplastic anemia. About the research overall: Healthy donors yielded some 10 million CD4+ cell reads on average.

The J segment lost 7 bases and the V segment lost 6 bases, leaving 8 bases of the junction unmatched. Germline lookup yields CDR1 MDHEN and CDR2 SYDVKM. The CDR3 extends over 13 amino acids. General study results and limits: The study identified almost 30 CD8+ CDR3 sequences shared by patients and controls.

Source material: sorted CD4+, CD8+, or CD8+CD57+ T cells (not recorded which) from PBMCs. The sequence was collected from a human donor in good health. This sequence joins TRBV28 and TRBJ1-1, with TRBD1 matching over 7 bases. The CDR3 loop is CASRVTGEDEAFF. CDR3 DNA sequence: TGTGCCAGCAGAGTTACAGGGGAGGATGAAGCTTTCTTT.